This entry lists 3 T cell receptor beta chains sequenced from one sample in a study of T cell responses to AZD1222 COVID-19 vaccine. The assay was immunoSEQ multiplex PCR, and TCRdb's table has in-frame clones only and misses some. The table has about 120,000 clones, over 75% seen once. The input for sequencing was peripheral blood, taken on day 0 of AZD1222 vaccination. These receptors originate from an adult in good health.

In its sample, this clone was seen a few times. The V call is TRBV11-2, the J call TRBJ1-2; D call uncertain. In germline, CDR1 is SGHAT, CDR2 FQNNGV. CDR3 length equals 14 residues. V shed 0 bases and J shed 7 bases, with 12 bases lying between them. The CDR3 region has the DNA TGTGCCAGCAGCTTAGATCTCTGGGGAAGTGGCTACACCTTC. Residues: CASSLDLWGSGYTF.

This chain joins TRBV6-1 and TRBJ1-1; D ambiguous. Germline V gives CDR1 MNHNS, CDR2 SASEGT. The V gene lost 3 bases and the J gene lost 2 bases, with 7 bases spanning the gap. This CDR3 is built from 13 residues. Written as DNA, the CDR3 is TGTGCCAGCAGTGATTGGGCCAACACTGAAGCTTTCTTT. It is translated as CASSDWANTEAFF.

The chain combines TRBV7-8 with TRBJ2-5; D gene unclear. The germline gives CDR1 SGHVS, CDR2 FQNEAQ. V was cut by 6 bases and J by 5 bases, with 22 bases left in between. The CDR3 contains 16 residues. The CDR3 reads CASRTITLVSLETQYF. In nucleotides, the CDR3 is TGTGCCAGCAGAACCATTACACTGGTTTCTTTGGAGACCCAGTACTTC.